These 20 T cell receptor beta chains originate from one sample sequenced in a study of cytomegalovirus exposure and HLA in healthy donors. Generated by immunoSEQ multiplex PCR, the TCRdb table keeps only in-frame clones and is missing some. The data hold approximately 160,000 clones, with under 95% observed a single time. Sample: PBMCs. The origin of the receptors is a woman between 18 and 30 years old in good health and CMV-seropositive.

This sequence joins TRBV18 and TRBJ1-4, with 7 nucleotides matching TRBD1. The CDR3 spans 15 residues. CDR1 KGHSH and CDR2 LQKENI come from the germline V gene. Trimming at V came to 5 bases and at J to 2 bases, leaving 5 bases not matched to a gene. CDR3 in amino acids: CASSGTGATNEKLFF. The CDR3 coding sequence is TGTGCCAGCTCAGGAACAGGGGCGACTAATGAAAAACTGTTTTTT.

The genes are TRBV11-3 and TRBJ2-3; the D gene is possibly TRBD1 (6 bases). The V end was cut by 6 bases, the J end by 4 bases, with 11 bases between. The CDR3 consists of 13 residues. The germline CDR1 and CDR2 sequences are SGHNT and YENEEA. The CDR3 sequence is CASRSEGADTQYF. DNA of the CDR3: TGTGCCAGCAGGTCCGAGGGGGCAGATACGCAGTATTTT.

Remarks on this clone: The junction and the germline gene differ at one end; a read error may be behind it. The CDR3 here is CASTQDLGQLSGANVLTF. For the CDR3, the DNA is TGCGCCAGCACCCAAGACCTGGGCCAACTCTCTGGGGCCAACGTCCTGACTTTC. The chain has TRBV4-3 and TRBJ2-6; no firm D call. This CDR3 contains 18 residues. The germline gives CDR1 LGHNA, CDR2 YSLEER.

There are a few counts of this clone. The J gene is TRBJ1-2, the V gene TRBV2; weak D call: TRBD1 (6 bases). The V end lost 8 bases, the J end lost 0 bases, and 13 bases lay between the germline ends. There are 14 residues in the CDR3. The germline V gene has CDR1 SNHLY and CDR2 FYNNEI. CDR3 DNA sequence: TGTGCCAGCCTAAAGGACAGAACTAACTATGGCTACACCTTC. It codes for CASLKDRTNYGYTF.

The chain uses TRBV7-8 and TRBJ2-5; 10 bases agree with TRBD2. The CDR3 runs 17 residues. V lost 5 bases, J lost 5 bases, and 14 bases stayed unmatched. From germline, CDR1 is SGHVS and CDR2 FQNEAQ. In DNA, the CDR3 is TGTGCCAGCAGCCTCAGCGGGAGGGGGGCCATTAGGGAGACCCAGTACTTC. Amino acids: CASSLSGRGAIRETQYF.

This chain's CDR3 is CASSPQVGAGLPGANVLTF. The DNA for the CDR3 is TGTGCCAGCAGCCCTCAGGTGGGCGCGGGCCTCCCTGGGGCCAACGTCCTGACTTTC. This chain links TRBV7-9 with TRBJ2-6, with D tentatively TRBD2 (5 bases). This CDR3 is built from 19 residues. Germline CDR1 SEHNR, CDR2 FQNEAQ (reference sequence). Trimming pared 5 bases from V and 2 bases from J, leaving 22 bases between. The variable domain in full, with the rest retrieved from reference TRBV7-9 and TRBJ2-6, is DTGVSQNPRHKITKRGQNVTFRCDPISEHNRLYWYRQTLGQGPEFLTYFQNEAQLEKSRLLSDRFSAERPKGSFSTLEIQRTEQGDSAMYLCASSPQVGAGLPGANVLTFGAGSRLTVL.

CDR3 sequence reads: CASSPRLAGGTGELFF. The CDR3 DNA reads TGTGCCAGCAGCCCCCGACTAGCGGGCGGGACCGGGGAGCTGTTTTTT. J is TRBJ2-2 and V is TRBV7-6, with TRBD2 matching 10 bases. V was clipped by 5 bases and J by 5 bases; unmatched bases: 8. The CDR3 runs to 16 residues. The V gene's germline CDR1 is SGHVS and CDR2 FNYEAQ.

The chain joins TRBV4-2 to TRBJ2-5, with 7 positions matching TRBD2. Germline CDR1 and CDR2: LGHNA and YNFKEQ. The junction had 5 bases not matched to a gene; V was cut back by 4 bases and J by 3 bases. The CDR3 has 14 residues. In nucleotides, the CDR3 is TGTGCCAGCAGCCCGGGAGGAGTGGAAGAGACCCAGTACTTC. Its translation: CASSPGGVEETQYF.

This chain joins TRBV6-5 and TRBJ1-3; 7 nucleotides align to TRBD1. This CDR3 is 16 amino acids long. Per the germline V gene, CDR1 is MNHEY and CDR2 is SVGAGI. Unmatched junction bases numbered 5, after V lost 2 bases and J lost 1 base. The CDR3 here is CASSYRGPSSGNTIYF. DNA for the CDR3: TGTGCCAGCAGTTACAGGGGGCCCTCTTCTGGAAACACCATATATTTT.

The chain recombines TRBV7-9 with TRBJ2-7; TRBD2 is a possible D gene (5 bases). CDR1 SEHNR and CDR2 FQNEAQ come from the germline V gene (reference sequence). The CDR3 has 13 amino acids. Between the trimmed V and J ends, which lost 0 bases and 6 bases, there was a span of 9 bases. The CDR3 DNA reads TGTGCCAGCAGCTTAGCGAGCGAGGGCGAGCAGTACTTC. This encodes CASSLASEGEQYF.

This clone was seen just once. The rearrangement links TRBV6-4 to TRBJ2-1; D not resolved. Germline CDR1 reads MRHNA; CDR2 reads SNTAGT. CDR3 length: 12 amino acids. V was cut by 0 bases and J by 9 bases, with 6 bases left in between. The CDR3 loop reads CASSDSSGEQFF. The CDR3 coding sequence is TGTGCCAGCAGTGACTCCTCGGGTGAGCAGTTCTTC.

The chain recombines TRBV7-8 with TRBJ2-5; D call uncertain. Deletions cut 4 bases from V and 5 bases from J, with 17 bases between. There are 15 residues in the CDR3. CDR1 and CDR2 from the germline V gene are SGHVS and FQNEAQ. The DNA for the CDR3 is TGTGCCAGCAGCTCCCCTAATCCCCGAGCGGAGACCCAGTACTTC. It codes for CASSSPNPRAETQYF.

The chain employs TRBV4-1 and TRBJ1-1; D ambiguous. Per germline, CDR1 MGHRA and CDR2 YSYEKL. V was cut by 4 bases and J by 2 bases, with 11 bases left in between. CDR3 size: 14 residues. The CDR3 region has the DNA TGCGCCAGCAGCCCGCCGACTCGAAACACTGAAGCTTTCTTT. This sequence encodes CASSPPTRNTEAFF.

V is TRBV7-2 and J is TRBJ1-2; D uncertain. V dropped 2 bases and J dropped 8 bases, with 9 bases sitting between them. CDR1 and CDR2 (germline): SGHTA, FQGNSA. CDR3 length: 12 amino acids. In DNA, the CDR3 is TGTGCCAGCAGCTTAAACGGGGTCGGCTACACCTTC. Its translation: CASSLNGVGYTF. The full variable domain, completed using reference TRBV7-2 and TRBJ1-2, is GAGVSQSPSNKVTEKGKDVELRCDPISGHTALYWYRQSLGQGLEFLIYFQGNSAPDKSGLPSDRFSAERTGGSVSTLTIQRTQQEDSAVYLCASSLNGVGYTFGSGTRLTVV.

V is TRBV4-3 and J is TRBJ2-7, with 9 bases lining up with TRBD1. CDR1 is LGHNA, CDR2 YSLEER, per germline. This CDR3 is built from 14 residues. V shed 4 bases and J 2 bases; nucleotides not matched to a gene: 3. CDR3 in DNA: TGCGCCAGCAGCCTAGGGACAGGGACCTACGAGCAGTACTTC. Amino acids: CASSLGTGTYEQYF.

The rearrangement joins TRBV4-2 to TRBJ2-2, with a tentative D call TRBD2 (5 bases). Germline loops: CDR1 LGHNA, CDR2 YNFKEQ. Trimming cost V 3 bases and J 4 bases, with 12 bases left between them. The length of the CDR3 is 15 residues. This chain's CDR3 is CASSHTREGTGELFF. The CDR3 nucleotides are TGTGCCAGCAGCCATACCAGAGAGGGCACCGGGGAGCTGTTTTTT.

The sample holds one count of this clone. This chain uses TRBV30 with TRBJ2-7; unclear D gene. The CDR3 sequence is 14 residues long. Trimming left V 0 bases short and J 0 bases short, with 9 bases between. Germline V gives CDR1 GTSNPN, CDR2 SVGIG (reference sequence). The CDR3 loop reads CAWSVASSSYEQYF. The CDR3 DNA is TGTGCCTGGAGTGTGGCTTCTTCCTCCTACGAGCAGTACTTC.

V is TRBV5-1 and J is TRBJ2-1; TRBD2 matches 8 bases. The germline gives CDR1 SGHRS, CDR2 YFSETQ. CDR3 length equals 16 residues. Unmatched junction bases numbered 10, after V lost 3 bases and J lost 5 bases. The CDR3 coding sequence is TGCGCCAGCAGCTGGGGAGCGGGAGTCTACGACAATGAGCAGTTCTTC. Its protein product is CASSWGAGVYDNEQFF.

This sequence joins TRBV11-2 and TRBJ2-1, with a possible D match to TRBD2 (6 bases). V was cut by 3 bases and J by 9 bases, with 12 bases left in between. Germline V CDR1 and CDR2: SGHAT, FQNNGV. The CDR3 consists of 13 residues. Written as DNA, the CDR3 is TGTGCCAGCAGCTTGGAGGGGTTGGGTGAGCAGTTCTTC. Its translation: CASSLEGLGEQFF. Supplemented by reference TRBV11-2 and TRBJ2-1, the full variable domain reads EAGVAQSPRYKIIEKRQSVAFWCNPISGHATLYWYQQILGQGPKLLIQFQNNGVVDDSQLPKDRFSAERLKGVDSTLKIQPAKLEDSAVYLCASSLEGLGEQFFGPGTRLTVL.

The chain is built from TRBV2 and TRBJ2-5; the D gene is possibly TRBD2 (7 bases). CDR1 and CDR2 (germline): SNHLY, FYNNEI. Deletions cut 6 bases from V and 13 bases from J, with 21 bases between. The CDR3 totals 13 residues. The CDR3 loop is CASSPGGGGTRYF. DNA for the CDR3: TGTGCCAGCAGCCCCGGAGGGGGGGGCACTCGGTACTTC.